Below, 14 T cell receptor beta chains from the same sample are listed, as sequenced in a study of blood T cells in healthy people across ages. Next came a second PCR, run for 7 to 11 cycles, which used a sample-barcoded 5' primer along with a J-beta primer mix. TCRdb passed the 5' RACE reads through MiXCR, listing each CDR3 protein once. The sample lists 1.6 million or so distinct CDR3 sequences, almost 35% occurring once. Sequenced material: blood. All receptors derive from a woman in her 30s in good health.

The CDR3 here is CASSSELAKPYEQYF. CDR3 DNA sequence: TGTGCCAGCAGCTCCGAACTAGCGAAACCCTACGAGCAGTACTTC. The chain is built from TRBV13 and TRBJ2-7; 7 bases line up with TRBD2. The junction had 8 bases not matched to a gene; V was cut back by 4 bases and J by 2 bases. CDR1 PRHDT and CDR2 FYEKMQ come from the germline V gene (reference sequence). The CDR3 is made up of 15 amino acids.

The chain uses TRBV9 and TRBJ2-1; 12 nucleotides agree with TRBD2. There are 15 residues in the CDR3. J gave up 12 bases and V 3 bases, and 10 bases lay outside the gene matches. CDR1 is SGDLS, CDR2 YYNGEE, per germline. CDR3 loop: CASSAGLAGSSGQFF. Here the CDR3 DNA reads TGTGCCAGCAGCGCCGGACTAGCGGGGTCCTCAGGGCAGTTCTTC. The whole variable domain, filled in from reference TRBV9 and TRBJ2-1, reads DSGVTQTPKHLITATGQRVTLRCSPRSGDLSVYWYQQSLDQGLQFLIQYYNGEERAKGNILERFSAQQFPDLHSELNLSSLELGDSALYFCASSAGLAGSSGQFFGPGTRLTVL.

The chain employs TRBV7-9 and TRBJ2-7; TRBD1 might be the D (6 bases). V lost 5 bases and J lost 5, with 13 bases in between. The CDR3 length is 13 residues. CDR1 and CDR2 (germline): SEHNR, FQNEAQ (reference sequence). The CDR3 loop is CASSPDSSHEQYF. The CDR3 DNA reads TGTGCCAGCAGCCCGGACAGTTCCCACGAGCAGTACTTC.

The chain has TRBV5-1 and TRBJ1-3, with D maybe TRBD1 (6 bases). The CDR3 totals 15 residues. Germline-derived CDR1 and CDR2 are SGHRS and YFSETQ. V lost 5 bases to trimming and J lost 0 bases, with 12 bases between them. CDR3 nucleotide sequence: TGCGCCAGCAGAGTCGGGGGCCTCTCTGGAAACACCATATATTTT. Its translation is CASRVGGLSGNTIYF.

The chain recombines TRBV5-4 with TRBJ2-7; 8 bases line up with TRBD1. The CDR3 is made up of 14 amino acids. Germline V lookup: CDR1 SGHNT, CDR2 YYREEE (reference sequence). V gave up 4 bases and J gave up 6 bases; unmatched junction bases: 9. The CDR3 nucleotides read TGTGCCAGCAGCCCCGGATCGACAGGGGTCGAGCAGTACTTC. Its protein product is CASSPGSTGVEQYF.

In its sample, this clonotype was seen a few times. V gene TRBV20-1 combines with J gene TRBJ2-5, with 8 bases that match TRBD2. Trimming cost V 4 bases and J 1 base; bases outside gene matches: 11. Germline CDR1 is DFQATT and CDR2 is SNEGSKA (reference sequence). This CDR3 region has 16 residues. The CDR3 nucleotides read TGCAGTGCTACCCCTTTGGATAGCGGGACCCAAGAGACCCAGTACTTC. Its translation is CSATPLDSGTQETQYF.

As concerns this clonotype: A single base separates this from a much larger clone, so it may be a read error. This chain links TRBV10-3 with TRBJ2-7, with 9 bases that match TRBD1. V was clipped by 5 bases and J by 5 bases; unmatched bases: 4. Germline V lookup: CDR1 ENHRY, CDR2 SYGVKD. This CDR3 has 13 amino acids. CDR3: CAISRDRANEQYF. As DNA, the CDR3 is TGTGCCATCAGTAGGGACAGGGCCAACGAGCAGTACTTC.

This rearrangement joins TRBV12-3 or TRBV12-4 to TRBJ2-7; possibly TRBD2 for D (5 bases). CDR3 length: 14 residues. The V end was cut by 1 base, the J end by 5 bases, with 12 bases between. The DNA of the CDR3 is TGTGCCAGCAGTTTAGGGACTGAAGGCCACGAGCAGTACTTC. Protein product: CASSLGTEGHEQYF.

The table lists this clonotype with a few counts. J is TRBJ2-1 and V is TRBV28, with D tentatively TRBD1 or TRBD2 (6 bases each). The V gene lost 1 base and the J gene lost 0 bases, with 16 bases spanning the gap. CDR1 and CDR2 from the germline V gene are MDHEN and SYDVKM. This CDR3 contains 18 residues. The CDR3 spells CASSLYPGGLSSYNEQFF. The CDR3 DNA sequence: TGTGCCAGCAGTTTATACCCCGGGGGCCTTAGCTCCTACAATGAGCAGTTCTTC.

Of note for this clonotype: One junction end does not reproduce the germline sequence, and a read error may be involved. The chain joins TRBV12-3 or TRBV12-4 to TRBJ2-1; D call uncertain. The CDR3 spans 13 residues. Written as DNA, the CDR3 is TGTGCCTGCAGTAGGACGGCTAAAAATGAGCAGTTCTTC. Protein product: CACSRTAKNEQFF.

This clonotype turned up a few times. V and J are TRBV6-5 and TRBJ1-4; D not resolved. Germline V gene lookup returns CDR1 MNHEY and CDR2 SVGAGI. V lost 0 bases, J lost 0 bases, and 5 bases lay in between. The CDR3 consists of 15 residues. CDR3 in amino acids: CASSYSGATNEKLFF. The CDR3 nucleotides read TGTGCCAGCAGTTACTCCGGTGCAACTAATGAAAAACTGTTTTTT.

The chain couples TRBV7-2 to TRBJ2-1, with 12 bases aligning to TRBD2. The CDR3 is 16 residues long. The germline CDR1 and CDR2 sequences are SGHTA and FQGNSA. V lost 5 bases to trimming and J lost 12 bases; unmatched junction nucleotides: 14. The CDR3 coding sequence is TGTGCCAGCAGCCCGATACCTAGCGGGAGGGTACATGGGCAGTTCTTC. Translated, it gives CASSPIPSGRVHGQFF.

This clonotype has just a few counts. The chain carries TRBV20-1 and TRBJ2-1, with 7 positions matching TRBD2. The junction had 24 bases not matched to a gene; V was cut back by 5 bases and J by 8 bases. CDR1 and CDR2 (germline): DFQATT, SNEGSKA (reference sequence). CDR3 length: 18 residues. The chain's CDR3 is CSAFPLAMVGGPVDEQFF. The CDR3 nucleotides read TGCAGTGCTTTCCCCCTAGCGATGGTGGGAGGGCCGGTCGATGAGCAGTTCTTC.

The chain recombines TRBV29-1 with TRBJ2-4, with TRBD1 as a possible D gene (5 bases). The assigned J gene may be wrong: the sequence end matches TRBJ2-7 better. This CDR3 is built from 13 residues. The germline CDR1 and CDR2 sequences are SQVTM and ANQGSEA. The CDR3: CSVEGGRLYEQYF. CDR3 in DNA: TGCAGCGTTGAAGGGGGCCGTCTGTACGAGCAGTACTTC.